These T cell receptor beta chains were read from a single sample in a study of shared clonotypes between healthy human individuals. The method was immunoSEQ multiplex PCR; TCRdb's version includes in-frame clones alone and lacks a portion of them. The sample lists about 2.2 million clones; roughly 93% were seen once. Sequences were obtained from naive CD8+ T cells from PBMCs. These receptors came from a man between 18 and 35 years old in good health. Some clones in this sample may be carry-over from other donors' samples. Both conserved end residues are part of each CDR3. D genes are given only for firm matches. Expanded clones get a size class; other rows say once, few or many, or leave the size out.

CDR3: CASSNAGTSGNVGTDTQYF
DNA: TGTGCCAGCAGCAATGCCGGGACTAGCGGGAATGTCGGCACAGATACGCAGTATTTT
D: TRBD2
size: -
V: TRBV13
J: TRBJ2-3

CDR3: CASRLGVRAFF
DNA: TGTGCCAGCAGACTAGGGGTAAGGGCTTTCTTT
D: -
size: -
V: TRBV27
J: TRBJ1-1

CDR3: CASTGLAGTNTGELFF
DNA: TGCGCCAGCACCGGACTAGCGGGGACGAACACCGGGGAGCTGTTTTTT
D: TRBD2
size: -
V: TRBV10-2
J: TRBJ2-2

CDR3: CASSPGTGTREQYF
DNA: TGTGCCAGCAGCCCCGGGACAGGGACGAGGGAGCAGTACTTC
D: TRBD1
size: -
V: TRBV7-2
J: TRBJ2-7

CDR3: CASSIDGPGDPEQFF
DNA: TGTGCCAGTAGTATAGATGGTCCCGGCGACCCTGAGCAGTTCTTC
D: -
size: -
V: TRBV19
J: TRBJ2-1

CDR3: CASSDLLLRRSHTEAFF
DNA: TGTGCCAGCAGTGACCTTCTACTCCGACGGTCTCACACTGAAGCTTTCTTT
D: -
size: few
V: TRBV9
J: TRBJ1-1

CDR3: CASSEEPPGQGNQPQHF
DNA: TGTGCCAGCAGTGAAGAGCCCCCAGGACAGGGCAATCAGCCCCAGCATTTT
D: TRBD1
size: once
V: TRBV2
J: TRBJ1-5

CDR3: CASSLGEVWHGYTF
DNA: TGTGCCAGCAGCTTGGGGGAGGTCTGGCACGGCTACACCTTC
D: -
size: -
V: TRBV11-2
J: TRBJ1-2

CDR3: CASKGMMFATYEQYF
DNA: TGTGCCAGCAAAGGTATGATGTTCGCCACCTACGAGCAGTACTTC
D: -
size: -
V: TRBV28
J: TRBJ2-7

CDR3: CASRERDRLNEKLFF
DNA: TGTGCCAGCAGGGAACGGGACAGACTTAATGAAAAACTGTTTTTT
D: TRBD1
size: -
V: TRBV6-6
J: TRBJ1-4

CDR3: CASSFDRGGKSYNEQFF
DNA: TGTGCCAGCAGCTTCGACAGGGGGGGAAAATCTTACAATGAGCAGTTCTTC
D: TRBD1
size: -
V: TRBV2
J: TRBJ2-1

CDR3: CASSDRDRAYEQFF
DNA: TGTGCCAGCAGCGACCGGGACAGGGCCTATGAGCAGTTCTTC
D: TRBD1
size: -
V: TRBV11-2
J: TRBJ2-1

CDR3: CASWDRVSYNEQFF
DNA: TGTGCCAGCTGGGACAGGGTCTCCTACAATGAGCAGTTCTTC
D: TRBD1
size: -
V: TRBV27
J: TRBJ2-1

CDR3: CASSPRQLPTYEQYF
DNA: TGTGCCAGCAGCCCTCGCCAGCTCCCGACCTACGAGCAGTACTTC
D: -
size: once
V: TRBV7-2
J: TRBJ2-7

CDR3: CASSVDGNTEAFF
DNA: TGTGCCAGCAGCGTAGACGGTAACACTGAAGCTTTCTTT
D: -
size: few
V: TRBV9
J: TRBJ1-1

CDR3: CASSQYGTGGSYNEQFF
DNA: TGCGCCAGCAGTCAGTACGGGACAGGGGGTTCCTACAATGAGCAGTTCTTC
D: TRBD1
size: -
V: TRBV23-1
J: TRBJ2-1

CDR3: CASSLAASGREGEQFF
DNA: TGTGCCAGCAGCTTGGCCGCTAGCGGGAGGGAGGGTGAGCAGTTCTTC
D: TRBD2
size: -
V: TRBV5-6
J: TRBJ2-1

CDR3: CASTKRGKQPQYNNEQFF
DNA: TGTGCCAGCACCAAAAGGGGGAAGCAACCACAATACAACAATGAGCAGTTCTTC
D: -
size: -
V: TRBV7-3
J: TRBJ2-1

CDR3: CASSLEGGAAYEQYF
DNA: TGTGCCAGCAGTCTGGAAGGGGGAGCCGCCTACGAGCAGTACTTC
D: -
size: -
V: TRBV5-6
J: TRBJ2-7

CDR3: CASSLIALAGPSTDTQYF
DNA: TGTGCCAGCAGTTTAATTGCACTAGCGGGGCCCTCCACAGATACGCAGTATTTT
D: TRBD2
size: -
V: TRBV28
J: TRBJ2-3

CDR3: CASSLGSSRTYEQYF
DNA: TGTGCCAGCAGTTTAGGGAGTAGCAGGACCTACGAGCAGTACTTC
D: -
size: -
V: TRBV27
J: TRBJ2-7

CDR3: CASRDRGHEKLFF
DNA: TGTGCCAGCAGGGACAGGGGGCATGAAAAACTGTTTTTT
D: TRBD1
size: -
V: TRBV2
J: TRBJ1-4

CDR3: CASSLGGRAYNEQFF
DNA: TGTGCCAGCAGCTTAGGCGGGAGGGCCTACAATGAGCAGTTCTTC
D: TRBD2
size: -
V: TRBV7-8
J: TRBJ2-1

CDR3: CASSDPRGGLNNEQFF
DNA: TGTGCCAGCAGTGACCCTCGCGGGGGCCTGAACAATGAGCAGTTCTTC
D: -
size: -
V: TRBV6-1
J: TRBJ2-1

CDR3: CASSPVRVLAGAYEQYF
DNA: TGTGCCAGCAGTCCCGTTAGGGTACTAGCGGGAGCTTACGAGCAGTACTTC
D: TRBD2
size: -
V: TRBV28
J: TRBJ2-7

CDR3: CASSDNPGPLSHYEQYF
DNA: TGTGCCAGCTCTGATAATCCGGGACCCCTATCGCATTACGAGCAGTACTTC
D: -
size: -
V: TRBV2
J: TRBJ2-7

CDR3: CASSLGNSGAKGYTF
DNA: TGTGCCAGCAGTTTAGGGAACTCAGGGGCGAAAGGCTACACCTTC
D: -
size: -
V: TRBV27
J: TRBJ1-2

CDR3: CASSYWASGSGLNEQFF
DNA: TGTGCCAGCAGTTATTGGGCTAGCGGGAGTGGCCTAAATGAGCAGTTCTTC
D: TRBD2
size: -
V: TRBV27
J: TRBJ2-1

CDR3: CASSLSRASGLFRDEQFF
DNA: TGTGCCAGCAGTTTATCGAGGGCTAGCGGACTCTTCAGGGATGAGCAGTTCTTC
D: TRBD2
size: -
V: TRBV27
J: TRBJ2-1

CDR3: CASSQGLAGVWETQYF
DNA: TGCGCCAGCAGCCAAGGGCTAGCGGGAGTGTGGGAGACCCAGTACTTC
D: TRBD2
size: -
V: TRBV4-3
J: TRBJ2-5

CDR3: CASLGHNEQFF
DNA: TGTGCCAGCCTCGGGCACAATGAGCAGTTCTTC
D: -
size: once
V: TRBV27
J: TRBJ2-1

CDR3: CASNRQNEQFF
DNA: TGTGCCAGCAACCGCCAGAATGAGCAGTTCTTC
D: -
size: -
V: TRBV2
J: TRBJ2-1

CDR3: CASSVEGTPGYGYTF
DNA: TGTGCCAGCAGCGTAGAGGGAACGCCGGGCTATGGCTACACCTTC
D: -
size: -
V: TRBV9
J: TRBJ1-2